Ten or more counts support the clone carrying this T cell receptor beta chain. Its antigen is unknown. The data originate from a study of identical twins. General study points: Invariant MAIT and iNKT cells are populations that could partly confound zero-insertion analyses. In monozygotic twins, models underestimated the sharing of out-of-frame TCR alpha.

A single record per CDR3 protein comes from TCRdb applying MiXCR to the 5' RACE reads. The table shows approximately 230,000 distinct CDR3 sequences, with around 6.5% occurring only once. CDR3 size: 16 residues. Trimming cost V 1 base and J 6 bases, with 18 bases left between them. Looked up from germline, CDR1 is SEHNR and CDR2 is FQNEAQ (reference sequence). These data are also associated with another study on T cells expressing NK-cell markers.

The TCR originated in a woman younger than 35 in good health. The chain joins TRBV7-9 to TRBJ1-2; D perhaps matches TRBD1 (5 bases). Sequencing was done on a sample of CD8+ T cells sorted from blood. The chain's CDR3 is CASSLEGYGQGDGYTF. Written as DNA, the CDR3 is TGTGCCAGCAGCTTAGAAGGGTACGGCCAGGGCGATGGCTACACCTTC. Supplemented by reference TRBV7-9 and TRBJ1-2, the full variable domain reads DTGVSQNPRHKITKRGQNVTFRCDPISEHNRLYWYRQTLGQGPEFLTYFQNEAQLEKSRLLSDRFSAERPKGSFSTLEIQRTEQGDSAMYLCASSLEGYGQGDGYTFGSGTRLTVV.